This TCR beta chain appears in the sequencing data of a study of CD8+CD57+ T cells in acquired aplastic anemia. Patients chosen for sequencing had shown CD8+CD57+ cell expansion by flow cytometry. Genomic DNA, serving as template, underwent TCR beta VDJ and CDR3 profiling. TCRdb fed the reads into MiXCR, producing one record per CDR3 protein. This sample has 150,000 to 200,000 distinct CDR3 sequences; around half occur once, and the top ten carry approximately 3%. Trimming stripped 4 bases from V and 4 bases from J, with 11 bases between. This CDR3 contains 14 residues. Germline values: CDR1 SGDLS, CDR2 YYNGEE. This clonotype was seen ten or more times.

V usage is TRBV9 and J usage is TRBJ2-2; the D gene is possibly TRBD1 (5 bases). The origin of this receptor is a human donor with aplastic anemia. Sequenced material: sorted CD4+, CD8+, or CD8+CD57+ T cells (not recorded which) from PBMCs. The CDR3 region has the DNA TGTGCCAGCAGCAGACGACAGACCACCGGGGAGCTGTTTTTT. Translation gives CASSRRQTTGELFF.